A selection of T cell receptor beta chains follows, all from one sample in a study of blood T cell repertoires in COVID-19. The table came from immunoSEQ multiplex PCR; TCRdb's copy has only in-frame clones and leaves some out. The sample gives 200,000 to 250,000 clones, 70% to 90% of which show up once; 3% to 3.5% is in the top ten. The sample was PBMCs or T cells enriched from blood (not recorded which). The receptor source for this set is a woman between 45 and 60 years old in a cohort exposed to, infected with or recovered from COVID-19 (not recorded which). Both conserved end residues are part of each CDR3. The D gene is left open where the match is weak. Clone sizes are given selectively: once, few, many, or a class where the clone is expanded.

j_gene,v_gene,abundance,d_gene,CDR3aa,CDR3nt
TRBJ2-2,TRBV7-9,few,.,CASSLMGGRNTGELFF,TGTGCCAGCAGCTTAATGGGGGGACGGAACACCGGGGAGCTGTTTTTT
TRBJ1-2,TRBV3-1/TRBV3-2,.,TRBD1,CASSNQDRGGYYGYTF,TGTGCCAGCAGTAACCAGGACAGGGGGGGGTACTATGGCTACACCTTC
TRBJ2-1,TRBV28,.,TRBD2,CASSPLPSGASEQFF,TGTGCCAGCAGTCCCCTTCCCAGCGGGGCTTCTGAGCAGTTCTTC
TRBJ1-5,TRBV5-8,.,TRBD1,CASSRGTVSNQPQHF,TGTGCCAGCAGCAGGGGGACAGTTAGCAATCAGCCCCAGCATTTT
TRBJ1-1,TRBV28,.,.,CASSFLAGPHNTEAFF,.
TRBJ2-1,TRBV2,.,.,CASSLEMGEQFF,TGTGCCAGCAGTCTGGAGATGGGTGAGCAGTTCTTC
TRBJ1-5,TRBV4-3,.,.,CASSQGVSQPQHF,TGCGCCAGCAGCCAAGGTGTTTCACAGCCCCAGCATTTT
TRBJ1-5,TRBV6-2/TRBV6-3,.,TRBD1,CASSYTMDRGGDNQPQHF,TGTGCCAGCAGTTACACCATGGACAGGGGAGGAGACAATCAGCCCCAGCATTTT
TRBJ1-2,TRBV29-1,.,.,CSVDAGKEVNYGYTF,TGCAGCGTTGATGCAGGGAAGGAAGTTAACTATGGCTACACCTTC
TRBJ2-5,TRBV1,.,.,CTSSPPRAERQETQYF,TGCACCAGCAGCCCCCCCAGGGCGGAGCGCCAAGAGACCCAGTACTTC
TRBJ1-1,TRBV18,.,.,CASSLAGAVGNTEAFF,TGTGCCAGCTCACTAGCGGGGGCGGTAGGGAACACTGAAGCTTTCTTT
TRBJ2-5,TRBV28,.,TRBD1,CASSQTGGAETQYF,TGTGCCAGCAGTCAAACAGGGGGAGCAGAGACCCAGTACTTC
TRBJ1-5,TRBV5-5,.,.,CASSVTGNNQPQHF,TGTGCCAGCAGCGTTACAGGGAACAATCAGCCCCAGCATTTT
TRBJ2-7,TRBV6-5,.,.,CASSDRGNEQYF,TGTGCCAGCAGCGACCGGGGGAACGAGCAGTACTTC
TRBJ2-7,TRBV24-1,.,TRBD2,CATSDGGVINEQYF,TGTGCCACCAGTGATGGGGGGGTCATAAACGAGCAGTACTTC
TRBJ1-2,TRBV7-6,once,.,CASSLAEQGSYGYTF,TGTGCCAGCAGCTTAGCTGAACAGGGAAGCTATGGCTACACCTTC
TRBJ1-1,TRBV19,.,.,CASSPSAEVNTEAFF,TGTGCCAGTAGCCCCTCCGCTGAGGTGAACACTGAAGCTTTCTTT
TRBJ1-3,TRBV5-6,.,TRBD1,CASRHRDRPLISGNTIYF,TGTGCCAGCAGACACCGGGACAGACCATTAATCTCTGGAAACACCATATATTTT
TRBJ2-2,TRBV11-2,.,.,CASSSSGYGELFF,TGTGCCAGCAGCTCCTCGGGGTACGGGGAGCTGTTTTTT
TRBJ1-5,TRBV19,once,.,CASSIPHSGPEHF,TGTGCCAGTAGTATTCCTCATTCTGGGCCAGAGCATTTT
TRBJ1-6,TRBV4-3,.,TRBD1,CASSQDRQDRGGVNSPLHF,TGCGCCAGCAGCCAAGATAGACAGGACAGGGGGGGTGTTAATTCACCCCTCCACTTT
TRBJ1-2,TRBV28,.,.,CASSLRQEGYTF,TGTGCCAGCAGTCTGCGACAGGAGGGCTACACCTTC